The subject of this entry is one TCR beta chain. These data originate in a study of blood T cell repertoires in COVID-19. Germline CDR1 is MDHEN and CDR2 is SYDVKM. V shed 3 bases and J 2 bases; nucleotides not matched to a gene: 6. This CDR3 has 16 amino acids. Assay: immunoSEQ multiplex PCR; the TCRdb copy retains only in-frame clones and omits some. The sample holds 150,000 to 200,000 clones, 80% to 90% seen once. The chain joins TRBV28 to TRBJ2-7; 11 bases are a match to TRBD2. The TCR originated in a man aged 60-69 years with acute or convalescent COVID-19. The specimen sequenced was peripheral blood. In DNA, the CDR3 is TGTGCCAGCAGTTTCCTAGGACTAGCGGGCACCTACGAGCAGTACTTC. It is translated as CASSFLGLAGTYEQYF.